The 6 T cell receptor beta chains in this list originate from one sample, sequenced in a study of T cell responses to AZD1222 COVID-19 vaccine. Assay: immunoSEQ multiplex PCR; the TCRdb copy retains only in-frame clones and omits some. The sample comprises 150,000 to 200,000 clones, roughly nine tenths of which are singletons, and under 1.5% rests with the top ten. The sequencing here drew on peripheral blood, taken 28 days after the second AZD1222 dose. The receptors stem from an adult who received the AZD1222 COVID-19 vaccine.

This clone came up a few times. This chain joins TRBV7-2 and TRBJ2-7; perhaps TRBD2 as D (5 bases). Trimming left V 1 base short and J 0 bases short, with 7 bases between. The CDR3 is made up of 14 amino acids. Germline V CDR1 and CDR2: SGHTA, FQGNSA. The CDR3 sequence is CASSLGESSYEQYF. The CDR3 DNA follows: TGTGCCAGCAGCTTAGGGGAGAGCTCCTACGAGCAGTACTTC.

The chain has TRBV19 and TRBJ2-2, with D tentatively TRBD1 (5 bases). Germline-derived CDR1 and CDR2 are LNHDA and SQIVND (reference sequence). Trimming shortened V by 3 bases and J by 5 bases, and 7 bases separated the two germline ends. This CDR3 is 13 amino acids long. The CDR3 region is CASSMSGTGELFF. The CDR3 DNA is TGTGCCAGTAGTATGTCAGGGACCGGGGAGCTGTTTTTT.

The chain recombines TRBV5-4 with TRBJ1-3, with a possible D match to TRBD1 (6 bases). V lost 2 bases to trimming and J lost 2 bases, with 11 bases between them. The CDR3 extends over 15 amino acids. CDR1 is SGHNT and CDR2 is YYREEE in the germline V gene (reference sequence). Here the CDR3 reads CASSLPTGTGNTIYF. In DNA form, the CDR3 reads TGTGCCAGCAGCTTACCAACAGGGACTGGAAACACCATATATTTT.

The chain couples TRBV12-3 or TRBV12-4 to TRBJ2-1, with 9 positions matching TRBD1. The V and J ends lost 6 bases and 7 bases, in that order; junction bases with no gene match: 4. This CDR3 comprises 13 residues. The CDR3 bases are TGTGCCAGCAGGGGACAGGGAGAAAATGAGCAGTTCTTC. This translates into CASRGQGENEQFF.

The rearrangement uses TRBV6-1 and TRBJ1-1, with D perhaps TRBD1 (5 bases). V was trimmed by 3 bases and J by 5 bases, leaving 10 bases between them. The CDR3 covers 13 residues. Germline lookup yields CDR1 MNHNS and CDR2 SASEGT. CDR3 sequence reads: CASSEGRVTEAFF. The CDR3 coding sequence is TGTGCCAGCAGTGAGGGCAGGGTGACTGAAGCTTTCTTT.

The gene calls are TRBV11-3 and TRBJ2-2; D is undetermined. Trimming took 2 bases from V and 6 from J, leaving 16 bases between them. CDR3 length: 16 amino acids. Germline V gives CDR1 SGHNT, CDR2 YENEEA. The CDR3 sequence: CASSLTAERAPGELFF. CDR3 nucleotides: TGTGCCAGCAGCTTAACGGCAGAGCGTGCCCCCGGGGAGCTGTTTTTT.